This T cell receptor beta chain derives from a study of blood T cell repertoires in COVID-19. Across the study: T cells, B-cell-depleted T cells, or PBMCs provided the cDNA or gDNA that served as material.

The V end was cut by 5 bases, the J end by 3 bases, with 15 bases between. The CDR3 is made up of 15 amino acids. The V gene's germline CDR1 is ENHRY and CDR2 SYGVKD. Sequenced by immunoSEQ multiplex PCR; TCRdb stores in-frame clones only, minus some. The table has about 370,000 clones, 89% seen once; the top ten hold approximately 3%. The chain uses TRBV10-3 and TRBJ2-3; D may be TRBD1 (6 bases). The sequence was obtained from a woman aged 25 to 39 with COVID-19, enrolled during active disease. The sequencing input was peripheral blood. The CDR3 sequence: CAISTDRPRTDTQYF. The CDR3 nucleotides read TGTGCCATCAGTACCGACAGGCCTCGTACAGATACGCAGTATTTT.